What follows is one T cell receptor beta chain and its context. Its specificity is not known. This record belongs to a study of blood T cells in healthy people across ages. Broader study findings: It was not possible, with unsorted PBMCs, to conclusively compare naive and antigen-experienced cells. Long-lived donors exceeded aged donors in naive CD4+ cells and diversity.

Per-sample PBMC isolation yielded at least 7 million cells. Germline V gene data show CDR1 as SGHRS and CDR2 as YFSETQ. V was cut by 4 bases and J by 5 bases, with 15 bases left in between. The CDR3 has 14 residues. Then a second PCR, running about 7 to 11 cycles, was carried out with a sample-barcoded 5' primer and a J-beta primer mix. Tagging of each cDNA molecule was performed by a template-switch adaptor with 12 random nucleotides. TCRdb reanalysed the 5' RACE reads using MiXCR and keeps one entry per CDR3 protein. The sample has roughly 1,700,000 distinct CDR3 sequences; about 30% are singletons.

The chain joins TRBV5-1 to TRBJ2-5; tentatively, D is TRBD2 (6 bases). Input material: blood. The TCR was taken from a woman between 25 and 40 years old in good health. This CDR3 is CASSGVGGTETQYF. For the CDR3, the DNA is TGCGCCAGCAGCGGGGTGGGAGGCACGGAGACCCAGTACTTC.